A single sample is the source of the 32 T cell receptor beta chains below, sequenced in a study of shared clonotypes between healthy human individuals. CD8 cells classed as naive were CD45RO-negative and positively selected for CCR7, excluding terminally differentiated effector memory CD45RA+ cells. Profiling relied on immunoSEQ multiplex PCR, and the TCRdb table lists in-frame clones only, not all of them. In the table there are 1.5 million to 2.5 million clones, over 85% of which are singletons. Sequencing used naive CD8+ T cells sorted from blood. The receptors were gathered from a man in his late teens or twenties in good health.

The rearrangement joins TRBV28 to TRBJ2-3; no definite D call. The CDR3 covers 15 residues. CDR1 and CDR2 from the germline V gene are MDHEN and SYDVKM. Trimming cost V 6 bases and J 0 bases, with 13 bases left between them. The CDR3 spells CASSPGSFSTDTQYF. Here the CDR3 DNA reads TGTGCCAGCAGCCCCGGGTCCTTTAGCACAGATACGCAGTATTTT.

This chain connects TRBV11-2 to TRBJ2-7; 9 bases fit TRBD2. The J segment lost 2 bases and the V segment lost 1 base, leaving 9 bases of the junction unmatched. Germline-derived CDR1 and CDR2 are SGHAT and FQNNGV. The CDR3 loop spans 17 amino acids. In DNA, the CDR3 is TGTGCCAGCAGCTTAGCAAGGCTAGCGGGAACAACCTACGAGCAGTACTTC. Protein: CASSLARLAGTTYEQYF.

This clone was found once. Different DNA sequences within this sample yield the same CDR3. The chain combines TRBV19 with TRBJ2-2; TRBD2 might be the D (6 bases). This CDR3 region has 14 residues. CDR1 is LNHDA and CDR2 is SQIVND in the germline V gene (reference sequence). V was clipped by 1 base and J by 6 bases, with 9 bases between them. CDR3 sequence (DNA): TGTGCCAGTAGTATAGTGGAGGGTGCCGGGGAGCTGTTTTTT. Its protein product is CASSIVEGAGELFF.

This chain connects TRBV10-2 to TRBJ2-7, with 10 positions matching TRBD1. The CDR3 has 13 amino acids. With 10 bases clipped from V and 7 bases from J, the junction kept 10 bases outside the gene matches. The germline V gene has CDR1 WSHSY and CDR2 SAAADI. The CDR3 coding sequence is TGCGCCACGGACGGGACAGGGGTTAGGGAGCAGTACTTC. Protein: CATDGTGVREQYF.

The rearrangement uses TRBV6-6 and TRBJ1-2, with D unclear. This CDR3 has 16 residues. CDR1 is MNHNY and CDR2 is SVGAGI in the germline V gene (reference sequence). V lost 0 bases to trimming and J lost 0 bases, with 11 bases between them. CDR3 loop: CASSYSIIGANYGYTF. CDR3 coding DNA: TGTGCCAGCAGTTACTCGATCATCGGGGCTAACTATGGCTACACCTTC.

This chain links TRBV27 with TRBJ1-4; D might be TRBD1 (6 bases). Germline V lookup: CDR1 MNHEY, CDR2 SMNVEV (reference sequence). Trimming removed 5 bases from V and 0 bases from J, with 19 bases in between. There are 18 residues in the CDR3. Here the CDR3 reads CASSIRGWGVATNEKLFF. The CDR3 DNA sequence: TGTGCCAGCAGTATCAGGGGTTGGGGGGTAGCAACTAATGAAAAACTGTTTTTT.

This clone was observed a single time. The chain links TRBV2 to TRBJ2-7, with 8 nucleotides matching TRBD1. Germline V CDR1 and CDR2: SNHLY, FYNNEI. CDR3 length: 14 amino acids. J lost 2 bases, V lost 5 bases, and 5 bases had no gene match. The CDR3 is CASSLTGDPYEQYF. In DNA, the CDR3 is TGTGCCAGCAGTCTGACAGGGGACCCCTACGAGCAGTACTTC.

In regard to this clone: Other DNA sequences in the sample encode the same CDR3. This chain links TRBV4-3 with TRBJ2-7; weak D call: TRBD2 (5 bases). The germline gives CDR1 LGHNA, CDR2 YSLEER. This CDR3 is built from 15 residues. V was trimmed by 0 bases and J by 3 bases, leaving 12 bases between them. The CDR3: CASSQDRGGIYEQYF. CDR3 nucleotides: TGCGCCAGCAGCCAAGACCGGGGTGGGATCTACGAGCAGTACTTC.

The chain carries TRBV7-9 and TRBJ2-7; 8 nucleotides align to TRBD2. The CDR3 runs to 15 residues. Looked up from germline, CDR1 is SEHNR and CDR2 is FQNEAQ (reference sequence). V was pared by 1 base and J by 3 bases, with 5 bases of the junction left unmatched. In nucleotides, the CDR3 is TGTGCCAGCAGCTTAGTTGGTAGCGGGAACTACGAGCAGTACTTC. Translated: CASSLVGSGNYEQYF.

The rearrangement links TRBV7-8 to TRBJ1-2, with 8 positions matching TRBD1. The V segment lost 0 bases and the J segment 0 bases; nucleotides outside the gene matches: 9. CDR1 and CDR2 from the germline V gene are SGHVS and FQNEAQ. This CDR3 spans 18 amino acids. Here the CDR3 DNA reads TGTGCCAGCAGCTTAGCGTATCAGGGGGCCGGAGCTAACTATGGCTACACCTTC. Encoded protein: CASSLAYQGAGANYGYTF.

The table lists this clone with a count of one. The CDR3 region has the DNA TGTGCCAGCAGTCAAGGGTCCCCGGGGGATACGCAGTATTTT. This translates into CASSQGSPGDTQYF. The V and J genes are TRBV13 and TRBJ2-3; a possible D gene is TRBD2 (5 bases). This CDR3 region has 14 residues. V was shortened by 6 bases and J by 6 bases, with 16 bases between the two germline ends. Germline CDR1 reads PRHDT; CDR2 reads FYEKMQ (reference sequence). The variable domain in full, with the rest retrieved from reference TRBV13 and TRBJ2-3, is AAGVIQSPRHLIKEKRETATLKCYPIPRHDTVYWYQQGPGQDPQFLISFYEKMQSDKGSIPDRFSAQQFSDYHSELNMSSLELGDSALYFCASSQGSPGDTQYFGPGTRLTVL.

With regard to this clone: Germline and junction disagree at one end, which may indicate a read error. The chain is built from TRBV7-9 and TRBJ2-6; D may be TRBD1 (5 bases). The CDR3 runs to 17 residues. CDR1 and CDR2 (germline): SEHNR, FQNEAQ (reference sequence). In DNA form, the CDR3 reads TGTGCCAGCAGCTTAACCACACTTCTCGCTGGGGCCAGCGTCCTGACTTTC. Residues: CASSLTTLLAGASVLTF. The full variable domain, in which reference TRBV7-9 and TRBJ2-6 provide the parts outside the CDR3, is DTGVSQNPRHKITKRGQNVTFRCDPISEHNRLYWYRQTLGQGPEFLTYFQNEAQLEKSRLLSDRFSAERPKGSFSTLEIQRTEQGDSAMYLCASSLTTLLAGASVLTFGAGSRLTVL.

The CDR3 DNA follows: TGCGCCAGCAGCCAAGTGGGGCTAGCGGGAGGGCCCCCGTACGAGCAGTACTTC. Protein product: CASSQVGLAGGPPYEQYF. The chain uses TRBV4-1 and TRBJ2-7; 12 bases are shared with TRBD2. Trimming took 1 base from V and 4 from J; bases not matched to a gene: 11. Germline lookup yields CDR1 MGHRA and CDR2 YSYEKL. The CDR3 consists of 18 residues.

The chain uses TRBV11-2 and TRBJ2-3, with D perhaps being TRBD1 or TRBD2 (5 bases each). Germline V CDR1 and CDR2: SGHAT, FQNNGV. V shed 3 bases and J shed 6 bases, with 19 bases lying between them. The CDR3 is 16 amino acids. CDR3 nucleotide sequence: TGTGCCAGCAGCTTCCGGGACCCGCGGTTGATGGATACGCAGTATTTT. Amino acid sequence: CASSFRDPRLMDTQYF.

This clone has a single count. V usage is TRBV6-5 and J usage is TRBJ2-7, with unresolved D. CDR1 is MNHEY, CDR2 SVGAGI, per germline. The germline V and J ends were trimmed by 7 bases and 1 base, with 14 bases remaining between them. This CDR3 is 14 amino acids long. The CDR3 bases are TGTGCCAGCATCTACCGATCCTCTTCCTACGAGCAGTACTTC. It is translated as CASIYRSSSYEQYF.

The CDR3 DNA reads TGCGCCAGCAGCCAAGGGGCGGGTAGGTCCTACGAGCAGTACTTC. It translates to CASSQGAGRSYEQYF. The chain has TRBV4-3 and TRBJ2-7, with a weak D call TRBD2 (5 bases). V lost 1 base and J lost 1, with 11 bases in between. This CDR3 contains 15 residues. Germline V gene data show CDR1 as LGHNA and CDR2 as YSLEER.

The rearrangement joins TRBV5-6 to TRBJ2-5; unclear D gene. This CDR3 has 14 amino acids. Trimming removed 0 bases at V and 0 bases at J, with 6 bases between. CDR1 and CDR2 from the germline V gene are SGHDT and YYEEEE. The CDR3 nucleotides are TGTGCCAGCAGCTTGGTGTACGACCAAGAGACCCAGTACTTC. This gives the protein CASSLVYDQETQYF.

The chain is built from TRBV27 and TRBJ2-2; D gene unclear. The V gene lost 3 bases and the J gene lost 7 bases, with 3 bases spanning the gap. CDR1 and CDR2 from the germline V gene are MNHEY and SMNVEV (reference sequence). The CDR3 runs to 11 residues. Written as DNA, the CDR3 is TGTGCCAGCAGTTTGTACGGGGAGCTGTTTTTT. It codes for CASSLYGELFF.

This chain links TRBV27 with TRBJ2-2; 8 nucleotides match TRBD1. The CDR3 is made up of 16 amino acids. With 5 bases clipped from V and 3 bases from J, the junction kept 8 bases outside the gene matches. Germline values: CDR1 MNHEY, CDR2 SMNVEV (reference sequence). DNA for the CDR3: TGTGCCAGCAGTCCAGACAGGGGCGGGGACACCGGGGAGCTGTTTTTT. It translates to CASSPDRGGDTGELFF.

The V call is TRBV7-9, the J call TRBJ2-7; TRBD2 matches 15 bases. With 4 bases clipped from V and 3 bases from J, the junction kept 4 bases outside the gene matches. The V gene's germline CDR1 is SEHNR and CDR2 FQNEAQ (reference sequence). The CDR3 is 16 amino acids. The CDR3 nucleotides read TGTGCCAGCAGCTCCTCGGGACTAGCGGGAGGCTACGAGCAGTACTTC. Its translation is CASSSSGLAGGYEQYF.

This clone has a handful of counts. The rearrangement joins TRBV5-1 to TRBJ1-2; 10 positions match TRBD1. CDR1 is SGHRS, CDR2 YFSETQ, per germline. This CDR3 has 13 residues. J was trimmed by 6 bases and V by 4 bases; bases with no gene match: 3. CDR3 loop: CASSPTGGDGYTF. The CDR3, as DNA: TGCGCCAGCAGCCCGACAGGGGGCGATGGCTACACCTTC.

The V gene is TRBV29-1, the J gene TRBJ1-1; unclear D gene. The CDR3 consists of 11 residues. V lost 4 bases and J 5 bases, leaving 8 bases between the germline ends. Germline-derived CDR1 and CDR2 are SQVTM and ANQGSEA. CDR3 in DNA: TGCAGCGTTGTTGGGGTAACTGAAGCTTTCTTT. Its protein product is CSVVGVTEAFF.

The chain has TRBV15 and TRBJ1-1; D unresolved. The CDR3 consists of 14 residues. Germline V lookup: CDR1 LNHNV, CDR2 YYDKDF (reference sequence). V dropped 0 bases and J dropped 4 bases, with 9 bases sitting between them. The DNA of the CDR3 is TGTGCCACCAGCAGAGATGGATCCGGCACTGAAGCTTTCTTT. Translated: CATSRDGSGTEAFF.

The chain joins TRBV27 to TRBJ1-2, with 7 nucleotides matching TRBD1. The ends lost 4 bases at V and 2 bases at J; junction bases unmatched: 7. CDR1 MNHEY and CDR2 SMNVEV come from the germline V gene (reference sequence). The CDR3 sequence is 15 residues long. The CDR3 DNA sequence: TGTGCCAGCAGTTCCCAGGGGGGACTAAACTATGGCTACACCTTC. Encoded protein: CASSSQGGLNYGYTF.

This sequence joins TRBV27 and TRBJ2-1, with D perhaps TRBD2 (5 bases). Germline CDR1 is MNHEY and CDR2 is SMNVEV (reference sequence). CDR3 size: 15 residues. Trimming took 5 bases from V and 6 from J, leaving 17 bases between them. The DNA for the CDR3 is TGTGCCAGCAGTCCCCTCCCAAGAGGGTCCAATGAGCAGTTCTTC. Residues: CASSPLPRGSNEQFF.

The chain joins TRBV4-1 to TRBJ1-2; D not certain. CDR1 and CDR2 (germline): MGHRA, YSYEKL. The length of the CDR3 is 15 residues. Trimming left V 0 bases short and J 4 bases short, with 12 bases between. In DNA, the CDR3 is TGCGCCAGCAGCCAAGATAGCTATGATACCTATGGCTACACCTTC. This translates into CASSQDSYDTYGYTF.

The rearrangement joins TRBV5-6 to TRBJ2-5; D call uncertain. CDR3 length: 16 amino acids. The germline V gene has CDR1 SGHDT and CDR2 YYEEEE. V lost 6 bases and J 5 bases, leaving 23 bases between the germline ends. The CDR3 DNA follows: TGTGCCAGCAACGAAAAAACATTCGGCTTGGGGGAGACCCAGTACTTC. Amino acids: CASNEKTFGLGETQYF.

The chain combines TRBV19 with TRBJ1-1; no clear D gene. Trimming removed 3 bases at V and 8 bases at J, with 13 bases between. CDR3 size: 13 residues. CDR1 is LNHDA, CDR2 SQIVND, per germline (reference sequence). The CDR3 DNA reads TGTGCCAGTAGTATTCTCGACCCCGAGGAAGCTTTCTTT. Its translation: CASSILDPEEAFF.

This chain's CDR3 is CASNLAGNGELFF. The CDR3, as DNA: TGTGCCAGCAATCTAGCGGGTAACGGGGAGCTGTTTTTT. The rearrangement links TRBV7-9 to TRBJ2-2, with 8 bases that match TRBD2. The ends lost 7 bases at V and 7 bases at J; junction bases unmatched: 5. This CDR3 region has 13 residues. The germline V gene encodes CDR1 SEHNR and CDR2 FQNEAQ (reference sequence).

This chain joins TRBV6-1 and TRBJ2-7, with D perhaps matching TRBD1 (5 bases). The V gene lost 2 bases and the J gene lost 0 bases, with 14 bases spanning the gap. The CDR3 loop spans 16 amino acids. Germline V CDR1 and CDR2: MNHNS, SASEGT. The CDR3 DNA is TGTGCCAGCAGTGAATTAGGGGCTCACACCTCCTACGAGCAGTACTTC. Its protein is CASSELGAHTSYEQYF.

This clone was recorded once. CDR3 nucleotide sequence: TGTGCCAGCAGCTTGTCCCCGGGACAGGGGAACGAGCAGTACTTC. Translating gives CASSLSPGQGNEQYF. This rearrangement joins TRBV5-4 to TRBJ2-7, with 10 bases aligning to TRBD1. There are 15 residues in the CDR3. Germline trimming cut 1 base from V and 5 bases from J; bases unmatched to any gene: 6. Germline V lookup: CDR1 SGHNT, CDR2 YYREEE (reference sequence).

The J gene is TRBJ2-5, the V gene TRBV7-9; 9 bases align to TRBD1. From germline, CDR1 is SEHNR and CDR2 FQNEAQ (reference sequence). The CDR3 contains 16 residues. The CDR3 loop is CAASGTGILNMETQYF. The CDR3 DNA reads TGTGCAGCCTCAGGGACAGGGATCCTTAACATGGAGACCCAGTACTTC.